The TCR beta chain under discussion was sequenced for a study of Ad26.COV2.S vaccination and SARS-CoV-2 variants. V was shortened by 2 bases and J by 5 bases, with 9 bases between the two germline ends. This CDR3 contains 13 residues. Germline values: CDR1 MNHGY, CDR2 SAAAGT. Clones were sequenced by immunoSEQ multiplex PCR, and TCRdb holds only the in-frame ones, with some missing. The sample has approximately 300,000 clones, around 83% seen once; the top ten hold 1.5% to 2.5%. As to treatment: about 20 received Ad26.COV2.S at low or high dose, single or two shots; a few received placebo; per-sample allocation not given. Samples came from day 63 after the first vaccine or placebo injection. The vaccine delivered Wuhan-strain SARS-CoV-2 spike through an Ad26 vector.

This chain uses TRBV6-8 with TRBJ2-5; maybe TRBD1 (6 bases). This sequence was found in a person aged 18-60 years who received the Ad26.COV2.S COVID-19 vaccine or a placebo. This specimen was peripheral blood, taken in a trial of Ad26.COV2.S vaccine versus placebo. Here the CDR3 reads CASSYGRGETQYF. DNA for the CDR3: TGTGCCAGCAGTTACGGTAGGGGGGAGACCCAGTACTTC.